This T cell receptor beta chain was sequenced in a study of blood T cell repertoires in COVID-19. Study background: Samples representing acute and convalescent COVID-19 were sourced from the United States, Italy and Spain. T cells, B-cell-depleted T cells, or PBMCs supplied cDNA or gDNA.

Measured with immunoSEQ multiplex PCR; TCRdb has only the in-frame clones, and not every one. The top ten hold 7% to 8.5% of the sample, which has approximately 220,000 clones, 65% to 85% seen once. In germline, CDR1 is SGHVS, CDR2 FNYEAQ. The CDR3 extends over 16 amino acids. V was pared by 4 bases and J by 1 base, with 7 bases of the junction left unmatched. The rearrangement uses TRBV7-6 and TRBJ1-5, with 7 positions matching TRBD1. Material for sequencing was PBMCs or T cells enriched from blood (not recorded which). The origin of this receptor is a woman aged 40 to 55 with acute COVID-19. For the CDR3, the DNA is TGTGCCAGCAGCTCGCAACCGGGACAGAGCAATCAGCCCCAGCATTTT. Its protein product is CASSSQPGQSNQPQHF.